Listed here are 25 T cell receptor beta chains from one sample, sequenced in a study of PD-1 blockade in classical Hodgkin lymphoma. Each patient relapsed following autologous stem cell transplantation, and prior brentuximab vedotin exposure differed. Data came from immunoSEQ multiplex PCR; TCRdb stores just in-frame clones and leaves some out. The sample records 25,000 or so clones, around 70% being singletons. The source was peripheral blood mononuclear cells (PBMCs), collected before the second cycle of nivolumab. The receptors were sampled from a human donor with classical Hodgkin lymphoma.

The chain combines TRBV9 with TRBJ2-7, with D perhaps matching TRBD1 (6 bases). This CDR3 is built from 15 residues. V gave up 4 bases and J gave up 3 bases, with 17 bases separating them. CDR1 and CDR2 from the germline V gene are SGDLS and YYNGEE. The CDR3 DNA reads TGTGCCAGCAGCCCCCAGGGGACGGCTCTCTACGAGCAGTACTTC. Amino acid sequence: CASSPQGTALYEQYF.

In DNA, the CDR3 is TGTGCCAGCAGTTTCGGGGACAGGGACACCTACGAGCAGTACTTC. This sequence encodes CASSFGDRDTYEQYF. The chain links TRBV28 to TRBJ2-7; 9 positions match TRBD1. This CDR3 region has 15 residues. Unmatched junction bases numbered 5, after V lost 3 bases and J lost 2 bases. Germline V gene sequence: CDR1 MDHEN, CDR2 SYDVKM.

This clone was counted a single time. The chain couples TRBV7-2 to TRBJ2-4; D call uncertain. Germline CDR1 reads SGHTA; CDR2 reads FQGNSA. This CDR3 spans 14 amino acids. The V and J ends lost 0 bases and 8 bases respectively, with 11 bases between them. DNA for the CDR3: TGTGCCAGCAGCTTAGCGGGATTTTTGGACATTCAGTACTTC. Translated: CASSLAGFLDIQYF.

There are a few counts of this clone. This rearrangement joins TRBV4-3 to TRBJ2-2, with D perhaps given as TRBD1 or TRBD2 (5 bases each). Between the trimmed V and J ends, which lost 1 base and 5 bases, there was a span of 8 bases. The CDR3 extends over 14 amino acids. Germline V gene lookup returns CDR1 LGHNA and CDR2 YSLEER. The CDR3 nucleotides read TGCGCCAGCAGCCAAGTCGAGGGGACCGGGGAGCTGTTTTTT. It yields the protein CASSQVEGTGELFF.

The chain has TRBV20-1 and TRBJ1-3; D is uncertain. V lost 0 bases, J lost 11 bases, and 8 bases lay in between. The CDR3 consists of 11 residues. Germline lookup yields CDR1 DFQATT and CDR2 SNEGSKA (reference sequence). CDR3 region: CSARDIGSIYF. As DNA, the CDR3 is TGCAGTGCTAGAGATATTGGTTCCATATATTTT.

The chain has TRBV7-2 and TRBJ2-5; D is unresolved. The end of the DNA is better explained by TRBJ2-7, so the J call may be wrong. The CDR3 runs to 13 residues. Germline V gene sequence: CDR1 SGHTA, CDR2 FQGNSA. The CDR3 loop is CASSSRSSYEQYF. In DNA, the CDR3 is TGTGCCAGCAGCTCACGGTCCTCCTACGAGCAGTACTTC.

V and J are TRBV11-2 and TRBJ2-5; D is ambiguous. Trimming removed 1 base from V and 4 bases from J, with 1 base in between. This CDR3 region has 11 residues. In germline, CDR1 is SGHAT, CDR2 FQNNGV. The CDR3 bases are TGTGCCAGCAGCTTAGCAGAGACCCAGTACTTC. It specifies CASSLAETQYF.

This clone has a handful of counts. The chain couples TRBV10-3 to TRBJ2-3; weak D call: TRBD2 (6 bases). Trimming pared 7 bases from V and 0 bases from J, leaving 8 bases between. The CDR3 runs to 13 residues. In germline, CDR1 is ENHRY, CDR2 SYGVKD. DNA of the CDR3: TGTGCCATCACTAGCGCTAGCACAGATACGCAGTATTTT. It encodes CAITSASTDTQYF.

The chain carries TRBV6-5 and TRBJ2-7; D ambiguous. CDR3 length: 14 amino acids. V was trimmed by 0 bases and J by 3 bases, leaving 9 bases between them. Germline CDR1 MNHEY, CDR2 SVGAGI. CDR3 nucleotide sequence: TGTGCCAGCAGTTACTCAGGGTTCCACTACGAGCAGTACTTC. Translating it yields CASSYSGFHYEQYF.

The chain uses TRBV28 and TRBJ1-1; a weak D match, TRBD1 (5 bases). There are 13 residues in the CDR3. In germline, CDR1 is MDHEN, CDR2 SYDVKM. Trimming stripped 2 bases from V and 5 bases from J, with 9 bases between. In DNA form, the CDR3 reads TGTGCCAGCAGTTTACTGGGGCGTACTGAAGCTTTCTTT. As protein: CASSLLGRTEAFF.

The chain couples TRBV7-2 to TRBJ2-3, with TRBD2 matching 10 bases. V gave up 5 bases and J gave up 0 bases; unmatched junction bases: 2. There are 15 residues in the CDR3. Germline CDR1 reads SGHTA; CDR2 reads FQGNSA. CDR3 in amino acids: CASSLLAGSTDTQYF. As DNA, the CDR3 is TGTGCCAGCAGCCTACTAGCGGGGAGCACAGATACGCAGTATTTT.

The CDR3 coding sequence is TGTGCCAGCAGCCCCGCGCGGCTTCAAGAGACCCAGTACTTC. It encodes CASSPARLQETQYF. This chain uses TRBV6-6 with TRBJ2-5, with D uncertain. The germline gives CDR1 MNHNY, CDR2 SVGAGI (reference sequence). The CDR3 extends over 14 amino acids. Trimming took off 6 bases at V and 2 bases at J, with 13 bases between the two ends.

The V and J genes are TRBV25-1 and TRBJ1-2, with 9 bases fitting TRBD1. CDR3 length: 16 residues. V dropped 1 base and J dropped 0; count of bases not matched to a gene: 3. CDR1 MGHDK and CDR2 SYGVNS come from the germline V gene. The CDR3 nucleotides read TGTGCCAGCAGTGAATTAGGGACAGGGCCTAACTATGGCTACACCTTC. Its protein is CASSELGTGPNYGYTF.

J is TRBJ2-1 and V is TRBV19, with D perhaps TRBD1 (6 bases). Trimming shortened V by 1 base and J by 12 bases, and 13 bases separated the two germline ends. Per germline, CDR1 LNHDA and CDR2 SQIVND (reference sequence). CDR3 length: 13 residues. DNA of the CDR3: TGTGCCAGTAGTATAGCTACAGGGTTCTTGCAGTTCTTC. Translation: CASSIATGFLQFF.

This clone was found a few times. This CDR3 reads CASLDRGYGYTF. In nucleotides, the CDR3 is TGTGCCAGCCTCGATCGTGGCTATGGCTACACCTTC. The rearrangement joins TRBV28 to TRBJ1-2; D call uncertain. The CDR3 has 12 amino acids. Germline CDR1 is MDHEN and CDR2 is SYDVKM. With 8 bases removed from V and 4 bases from J, the gap between germline ends came to 11 bases.

The chain joins TRBV7-2 to TRBJ2-7, with 7 bases identical to TRBD1. Germline CDR1 is SGHTA and CDR2 is FQGNSA. Trimming removed 5 bases from V and 9 bases from J; junction bases left unmatched: 7. The CDR3 spans 12 residues. The CDR3 loop is CASSPRQGGQYF. CDR3 nucleotides: TGTGCCAGCAGCCCCCGACAGGGCGGGCAGTACTTC.

The chain recombines TRBV5-5 with TRBJ1-6, with a tentative D call TRBD1 (5 bases). Germline CDR1 and CDR2: SGHKS and YYEKEE (reference sequence). The CDR3 covers 15 residues. Trimming pared 0 bases from V and 6 bases from J, leaving 10 bases between. The CDR3 DNA is TGTGCCAGCAGCTTGGCAGGGACCCCTAATTCACCCCTCCACTTT. This sequence encodes CASSLAGTPNSPLHF.

This rearrangement joins TRBV5-1 to TRBJ2-3; TRBD2 might be the D (7 bases). This CDR3 is 18 amino acids long. Trimming removed 0 bases from V and 0 bases from J, with 17 bases in between. Germline values: CDR1 SGHRS, CDR2 YFSETQ. CDR3: CASSLEDLGGASTDTQYF. CDR3 bases: TGCGCCAGCAGCTTGGAGGATCTAGGGGGGGCTAGCACAGATACGCAGTATTTT.

This clone was counted only a few times. The V call is TRBV6-5, the J call TRBJ1-1; D unresolved. Trimming shortened V by 2 bases and J by 1 base, and 14 bases separated the two germline ends. This CDR3 is 16 amino acids long. Germline V lookup: CDR1 MNHEY, CDR2 SVGAGI. The CDR3 region has the DNA TGTGCCAGCAGTTACACATTCAGCGTCCCGAACACTGAAGCTTTCTTT. Protein product: CASSYTFSVPNTEAFF.

J is TRBJ1-3 and V is TRBV7-9; D remains unclear. In germline, CDR1 is SEHNR, CDR2 FQNEAQ (reference sequence). Trimming shortened V by 2 bases and J by 9 bases, and 8 bases separated the two germline ends. The CDR3 totals 12 residues. Here the CDR3 reads CASSLPGTTIYF. DNA of the CDR3: TGTGCCAGCAGCTTACCAGGCACCACCATATATTTT.

The V and J genes are TRBV5-1 and TRBJ2-5; TRBD2 matches at 11 bases. The junction had 5 bases not matched to a gene; V was cut back by 2 bases and J by 2 bases. The length of the CDR3 is 16 residues. CDR1 and CDR2 (germline): SGHRS, YFSETQ. For the CDR3, the DNA is TGCGCCAGCAGCTTCCTAGCGGGGGGAGTTCAAGAGACCCAGTACTTC. Amino acid sequence: CASSFLAGGVQETQYF.

The chain employs TRBV7-5 and TRBJ1-2; the table's D gene call, TRBD1, was not cross checked with the DNA. TRBV7-5 is classified as a pseudogene. The CDR3 has 14 residues. The CDR3 sequence is CARSLGAGESGYTF. CDR3 nucleotides: TGTGCCAGAAGCTTAGGGGCAGGGGAAAGTGGCTACACCTTC.

The rearrangement uses TRBV5-1 and TRBJ2-5; no clear D gene. V was shortened by 4 bases and J by 2 bases, with 6 bases between the two germline ends. Looked up from germline, CDR1 is SGHRS and CDR2 is YFSETQ. The CDR3 is made up of 12 amino acids. CDR3 sequence reads: CASSTDQETQYF. The CDR3 coding sequence is TGCGCCAGCAGCACAGATCAAGAGACCCAGTACTTC. Supplemented by reference TRBV5-1 and TRBJ2-5, the full variable domain reads KAGVTQTPRYLIKTRGQQVTLSCSPISGHRSVSWYQQTPGQGLQFLFEYFSETQRNKGNFPGRFSGRQFSNSRSEMNVSTLELGDSALYLCASSTDQETQYFGPGTRLLVL.

Comment on this clone: This specimen includes other DNA sequences encoding the same CDR3. The chain has TRBV30 and TRBJ2-3, with a possible D match to TRBD2 (7 bases). V was pared by 2 bases and J by 4 bases, with 13 bases between. CDR1 is GTSNPN and CDR2 is SVGIG in the germline V gene (reference sequence). The CDR3 is 14 amino acids. CDR3 loop: CAWSRGGAADTQYF. In DNA, the CDR3 is TGTGCCTGGAGTAGAGGGGGGGCGGCAGATACGCAGTATTTT.

The V gene is TRBV7-8, the J gene TRBJ2-1; perhaps D is TRBD1 or TRBD2 (6 bases each). The ends were cut back, 1 base at V and 7 bases at J, with 14 bases in the middle. Germline CDR1 SGHVS, CDR2 FQNEAQ. This CDR3 has 15 amino acids. As DNA, the CDR3 is TGTGCCAGCAGCTTAGTTGGGGGGCGAAATAATGAGCAGTTCTTC. Translating it yields CASSLVGGRNNEQFF.